This TCR beta chain was recorded in a study of CD8+ T cells in alopecia areata (dated by TCRdb to the late 2010s). The study in broad terms: Treated patients were enrolled in an open-label pilot trial of oral tofacitinib at 5 to 10 mg twice daily for moderate-to-severe alopecia areata. For the treated patients, the SALT score, which quantifies what percentage of scalp surface area is affected, served as the measure of disease severity. Patients on tofacitinib were biopsied at baseline and after 4 and 24 weeks of treatment, and several of the patients also had a later scalp biopsy. The study used high-throughput TCRbeta sequencing to examine T cell clonal expansion in alopecia areata, in both the C3H/HeJ mouse model and human patients. TCRbeta CDR3 regions were amplified by immunoSEQ multiplex PCR using 35 Vbeta forward and 13 Jbeta reverse primers. Patients received tofacitinib for 6 to 18 months and were then followed off drug for 6 months to check for delayed response and recurrence. RNA was extracted with the PAXgene miRNA kit for fixed scalp, the miRNeasy kit for PBMCs, and the RNeasy kit for mouse skin. Scalp clonality was compared among normal scalp (n=4), patchy alopecia areata scalp (n=8), and alopecia totalis/universalis scalp (n=8). Human TCRbeta sequencing covered scalp tissue and sorted CD4+ and CD8+ peripheral blood T cells from patchy and totalis/universalis alopecia areata patients and healthy controls.

The CDR3 has 12 amino acids, counting the end cysteine and phenylalanine. Only the CDR3 part of the read is kept: 36 bases, read in frame from the first base. Trimming leaves V shorter by 7 bases and J shorter by 4 bases, with the junction holding 6 bases beyond the gene matches. The germline V gene provides CDR1 SQVTM and CDR2 ANQGSEA. In this sample, this clone turned up a few times. This receptor's antigen is unknown. No much larger clone exists at a distance of one base, and base qualities are not known. On the study overall, not on this receptor specifically: The treated cohort was small, with a single nonresponder, so links between baseline CD8+ expansion and response need larger studies. Compared with normal scalp, lesional scalp had higher clonality and more expanded CD8+ clones, particularly in alopecia totalis/universalis, a pattern that suggests antigenic drive. Shared TCR sequences between patients were less evident than in mice, which may be partly attributable to HLA diversity in the patient population. Many expanded lesional clones persisted in scalp and blood during tofacitinib treatment, which may partly explain relapse after stopping treatment. Tofacitinib significantly lowered scalp clonality and the number of expanded CD8+ clones among the top 100 scalp clones. Resident alphabeta T cells in normal human skin are also sequenced, complicating scalp TCR repertoire analysis, unlike mouse skin dominated by gammadelta T cells.

Library prep was done by the immunoSEQ multiplex PCR assay. RNA was extracted from all samples and reverse transcribed into cDNA as template for TCR sequencing. First-strand cDNA was synthesized with SuperScript III using a 2:1 mix of oligo-dT and random hexamers. A synthetic immune receptor repertoire was used to gauge amplification bias, and whatever bias remained was removed computationally. The original methods were these. Raw reads were preprocessed for error removal, and CDR3 was defined according to IMGT conventions as running from the conserved cysteine to phenylalanine. Clonality was computed by normalizing Shannon entropy by log2 of the number of productive unique TCRs and subtracting the result from 1. Whether each scalp clone was CD4 or CD8 was inferred by checking scalp TCRbeta sequences against the CD4 and CD8 repertoires from sorted blood. TCRdb mirrors the immuneACCESS table, restricted to in-frame sequences. Some clones are absent from its copies; in checked studies, under half trace to an unresolved V gene, and the reason for the others is unknown. V and J calls and clone size are as listed in that table; D and trimming were resolved from the DNA. In all, the sample holds 250,000 to 350,000 clones, and roughly 60% of those were seen once. 0.75% to 0.95% of the sample goes to the ten largest clones.

Taken with the paper, the label for treatment or condition translates to: oral pan-JAK inhibitor, 5-10 mg twice daily. From alopecia areata patients, peripheral blood was collected along with lesional scalp punch biopsies. PBMCs were separated by density centrifugation and stained for CD3, CD4 and CD8, after which CD4+ and CD8+ T cells were sorted on a FACSAria. The receptor's source is a human donor with alopecia areata. The sequence joins TRBV29-1 to TRBJ2-5; 7 bases in the junction line up with TRBD2. The input for sequencing was CD4+ T cells sorted from blood, taken around week 53, from a patient treated with tofacitinib. The bases are TGCAGCGGCGTCGGGGGGTCAGAGACCCAGTACTTC. This codes for CSGVGGSETQYF.